The present T cell receptor beta chain was sequenced within a study of CD8 T cells in Susac syndrome (dated by TCRdb to the late 2010s). Turning to the overall study: The study used repertoire sequencing to test whether antigen drove CD8+ T cell activation and differentiation in Susac syndrome. CD8+ T cell repertoire clonality was compared between fewer than 13 healthy donors, some 14 Susac syndrome patients and around 16 multiple sclerosis patients.

About this clonotype: Which antigen it targets is not known. Base qualities are missing; no much larger clone stands one base away.

Summary of the overall study and its limitations: The number of individuals in the TCR sequencing and HLA analysis was recognized as being relatively small.

RNA was extracted with the RNeasy kit and 0.5 to 1 ug was reverse transcribed using random hexamers. TCR beta CDR3 regions were amplified with the immunoSEQ multiplex PCR assay covering 54 Vbeta and 13 Jbeta segments. PCR amplification bias was corrected using a synthetic template baseline for primer optimization and computational correction. On the study's bioinformatics: Reads were annotated to V, D and J genes per IMGT and analyzed with immunoSEQ Analyzer, keeping only productive sequences. Clonality was computed as one minus Shannon entropy normalized by log2 of the number of productive unique sequences. Public and private clones were assessed among the 100 most prevalent clones of each patient and control. Susac-specific clones were defined as absent from healthy and MS cohorts, 850 to 1,300 published viral clones and other ImmuneACCESS disease sequences. In-frame beta chains were kept once TCRdb had trimmed the public reads at Q25 with fastp and called clones with MiXCR. For every CDR3 protein sequence, its rows merge into one entry that carries the most common genes and DNA. These V and J calls derive from TCRdb rather than the authors' analysis. The sample profile shows fewer than 250,000 distinct CDR3 sequences; roughly 90% of them were found once. The top ten constitute over 0.1% of the sample.

Peripheral blood CD8+ and CD4+ T cells from healthy donors, Susac syndrome patients and multiple sclerosis patients were profiled by high-throughput TCR beta sequencing. Multiple sclerosis controls were treatment-naive patients with stable or active relapsing-remitting disease fulfilling revised McDonald criteria. Bulk CD8+ and CD4+ T cells were purified by magnetic negative isolation, while CD8+ TEMRA cells were enriched using FACS. Blood was drawn into EDTA tubes, processed within 24 hours, and PBMCs were isolated by density gradient centrifugation. PBMCs intended for TCR sequencing were cryopreserved in liquid nitrogen and were subsequently thawed in a 37 degrees C water bath. The sorted or isolated CD4+, CD8+ and CD8+ TEMRA cells had a purity of 90% or higher. Sequenced: CD8+ T cells from PBMCs. The receptor was isolated from a human donor with multiple sclerosis.

The CDR3 amino acid sequence is: CASRGVTPTDTQYF. The base sequence is TGTGCCAGCAGGGGGGTGACCCCCACAGATACGCAGTATTTT. The chain couples TRBV7-8 to TRBJ2-3; the D gene could be TRBD1 or TRBD2, each one agreeing over 5 bases. V drops 6 bases and J drops 2 bases, leaving 12 bases in between. The CDR3 sequence holds 14 residues, the cysteine and phenylalanine included. CDR3 DNA only is kept here, 42 bases in frame from base 1. For CDR1 and CDR2, the germline V gene lists SGHVS and FQNEAQ. With all but the CDR3 taken from the reference TRBV7-8 and TRBJ2-3 genes, the full variable domain is: GAGVSQSPRYKVAKRGQDVALRCDPISGHVSLFWYQQALGQGPEFLTYFQNEAQLDKSGLPSDRFFAERPEGSVSTLKIQRTQQEDSAVYLCASRGVTPTDTQYFGPGTRLTVL.